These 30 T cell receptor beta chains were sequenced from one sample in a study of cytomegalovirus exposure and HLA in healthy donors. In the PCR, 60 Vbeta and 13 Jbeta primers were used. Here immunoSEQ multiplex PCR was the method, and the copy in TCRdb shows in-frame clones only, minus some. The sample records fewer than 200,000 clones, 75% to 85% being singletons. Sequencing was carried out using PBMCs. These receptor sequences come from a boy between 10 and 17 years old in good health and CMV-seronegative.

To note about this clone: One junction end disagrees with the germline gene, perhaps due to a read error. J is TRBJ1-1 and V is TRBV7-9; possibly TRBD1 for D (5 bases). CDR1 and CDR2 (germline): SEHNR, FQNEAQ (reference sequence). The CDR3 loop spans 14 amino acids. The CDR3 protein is CASSSRETNAEAFF. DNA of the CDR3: TGTGCCAGCAGCAGCAGGGAAACGAACGCTGAAGCTTTCTTT.

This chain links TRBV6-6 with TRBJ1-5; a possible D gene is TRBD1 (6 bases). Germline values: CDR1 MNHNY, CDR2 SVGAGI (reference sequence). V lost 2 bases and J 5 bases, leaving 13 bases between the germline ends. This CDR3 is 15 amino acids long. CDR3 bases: TGTGCCAGCAGTTACGTTTCAGGGGATGATCAGCCCCAGCATTTT. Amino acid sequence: CASSYVSGDDQPQHF.

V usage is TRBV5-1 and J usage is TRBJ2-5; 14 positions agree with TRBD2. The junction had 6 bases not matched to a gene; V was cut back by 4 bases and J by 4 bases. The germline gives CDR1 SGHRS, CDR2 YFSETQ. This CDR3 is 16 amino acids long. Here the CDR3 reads CASSLGTSGGSETQYF. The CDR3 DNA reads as TGCGCCAGCAGCCTCGGGACTAGCGGGGGTTCAGAGACCCAGTACTTC.

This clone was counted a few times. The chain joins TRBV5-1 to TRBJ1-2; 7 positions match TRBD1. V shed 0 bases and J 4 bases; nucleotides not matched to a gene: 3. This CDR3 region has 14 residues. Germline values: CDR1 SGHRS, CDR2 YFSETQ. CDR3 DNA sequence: TGCGCCAGCAGCTTGGACAGGGGATTCTATGGCTACACCTTC. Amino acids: CASSLDRGFYGYTF. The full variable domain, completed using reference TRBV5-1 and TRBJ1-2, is KAGVTQTPRYLIKTRGQQVTLSCSPISGHRSVSWYQQTPGQGLQFLFEYFSETQRNKGNFPGRFSGRQFSNSRSEMNVSTLELGDSALYLCASSLDRGFYGYTFGSGTRLTVV.

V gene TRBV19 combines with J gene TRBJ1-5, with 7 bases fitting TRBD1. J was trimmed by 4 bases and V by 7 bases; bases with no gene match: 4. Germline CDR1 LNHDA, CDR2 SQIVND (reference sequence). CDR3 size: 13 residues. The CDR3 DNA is TGTGCCAGTACTCCGACAGGGAATCAGCCCCAGCATTTT. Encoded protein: CASTPTGNQPQHF. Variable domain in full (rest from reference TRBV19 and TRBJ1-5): DGGITQSPKYLFRKEGQNVTLSCEQNLNHDAMYWYRQDPGQGLRLIYYSQIVNDFQKGDIAEGYSVSREKKESFPLTVTSAQKNPTAFYLCASTPTGNQPQHFGDGTRLSIL.

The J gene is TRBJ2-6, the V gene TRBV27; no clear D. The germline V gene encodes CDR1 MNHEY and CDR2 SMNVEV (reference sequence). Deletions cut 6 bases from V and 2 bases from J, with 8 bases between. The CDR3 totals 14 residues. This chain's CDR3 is CASRLAAGANVLTF. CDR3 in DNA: TGTGCCAGCAGGTTGGCCGCTGGGGCCAACGTCCTGACTTTC.

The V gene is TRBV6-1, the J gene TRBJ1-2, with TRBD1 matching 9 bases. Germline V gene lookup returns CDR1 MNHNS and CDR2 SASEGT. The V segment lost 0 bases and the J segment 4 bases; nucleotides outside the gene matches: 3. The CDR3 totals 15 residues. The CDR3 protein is CASSEARGQGYGYTF. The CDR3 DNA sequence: TGTGCCAGCAGTGAAGCGAGGGGACAGGGCTATGGCTACACCTTC.

The CDR3 is CASSLQGYGTEAFF. In nucleotides, the CDR3 is TGTGCCAGCAGTCTACAGGGGTACGGCACTGAAGCTTTCTTT. The rearrangement uses TRBV28 and TRBJ1-1; 7 positions agree with TRBD1. The CDR3 length is 14 residues. Trimming at V came to 5 bases and at J to 4 bases, leaving 7 bases not matched to a gene. Germline CDR1 MDHEN, CDR2 SYDVKM.

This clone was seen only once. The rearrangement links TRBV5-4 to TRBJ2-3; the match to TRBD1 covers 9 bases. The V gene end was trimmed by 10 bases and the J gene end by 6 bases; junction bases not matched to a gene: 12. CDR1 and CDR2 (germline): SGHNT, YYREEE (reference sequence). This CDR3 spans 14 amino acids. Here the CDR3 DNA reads TGTGCCGGCACGGGACAGGGTCTTTACGATACGCAGTATTTT. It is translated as CAGTGQGLYDTQYF.

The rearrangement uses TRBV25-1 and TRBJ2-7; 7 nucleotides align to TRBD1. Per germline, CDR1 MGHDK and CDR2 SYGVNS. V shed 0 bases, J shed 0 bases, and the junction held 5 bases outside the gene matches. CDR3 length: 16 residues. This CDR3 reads CASSEYFGTDSYEQYF. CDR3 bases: TGTGCCAGCAGTGAATATTTTGGGACAGACTCCTACGAGCAGTACTTC.

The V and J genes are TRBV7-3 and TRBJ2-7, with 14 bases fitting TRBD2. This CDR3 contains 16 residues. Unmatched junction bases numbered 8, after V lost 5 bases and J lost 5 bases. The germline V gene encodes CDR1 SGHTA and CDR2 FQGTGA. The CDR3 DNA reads TGTGCCAGCAGCCTGCGGACTAGCGGGAGGATGAACGAGCAGTACTTC. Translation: CASSLRTSGRMNEQYF.

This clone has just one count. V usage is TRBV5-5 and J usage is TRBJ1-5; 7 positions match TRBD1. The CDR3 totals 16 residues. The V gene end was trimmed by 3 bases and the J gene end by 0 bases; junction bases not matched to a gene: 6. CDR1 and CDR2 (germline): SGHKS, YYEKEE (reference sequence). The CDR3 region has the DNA TGTGCCAGCAGCTCCTTCGGGACAGATAGCAATCAGCCCCAGCATTTT. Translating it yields CASSSFGTDSNQPQHF.

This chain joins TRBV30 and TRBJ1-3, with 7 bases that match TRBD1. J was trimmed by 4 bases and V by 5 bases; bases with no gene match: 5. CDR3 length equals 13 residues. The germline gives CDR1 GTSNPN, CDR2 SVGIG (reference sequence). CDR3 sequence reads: CAWDRAAGNTIYF. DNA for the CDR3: TGTGCCTGGGACAGGGCGGCGGGAAACACCATATATTTT.

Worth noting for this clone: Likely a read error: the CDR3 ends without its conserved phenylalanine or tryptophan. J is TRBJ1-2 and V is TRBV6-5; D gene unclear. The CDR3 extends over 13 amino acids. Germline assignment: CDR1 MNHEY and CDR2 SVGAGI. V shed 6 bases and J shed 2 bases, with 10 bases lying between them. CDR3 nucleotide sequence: TGTGCCAGCAGGGCTAGACGGAACTATGGCTACACCCTC. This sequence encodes CASRARRNYGYTL.

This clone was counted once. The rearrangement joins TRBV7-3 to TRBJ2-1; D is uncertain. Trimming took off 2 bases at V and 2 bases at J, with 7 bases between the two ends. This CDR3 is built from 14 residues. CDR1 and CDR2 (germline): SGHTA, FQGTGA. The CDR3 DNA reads TGTGCCAGCAGCTTATTTTGGCCCTACAATGAGCAGTTCTTC. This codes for CASSLFWPYNEQFF.

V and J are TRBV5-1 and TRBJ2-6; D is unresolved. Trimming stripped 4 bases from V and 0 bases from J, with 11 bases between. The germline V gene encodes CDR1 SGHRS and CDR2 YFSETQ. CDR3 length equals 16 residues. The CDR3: CASSPLMSSGANVLTF. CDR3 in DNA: TGCGCCAGCAGCCCACTCATGTCCTCTGGGGCCAACGTCCTGACTTTC.

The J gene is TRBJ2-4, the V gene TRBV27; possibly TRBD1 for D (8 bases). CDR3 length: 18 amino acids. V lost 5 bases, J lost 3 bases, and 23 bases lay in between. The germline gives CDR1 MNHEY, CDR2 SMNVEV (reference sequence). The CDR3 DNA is TGTGCCAGCAGTCCCAGGACAGGGAGGGTTTACGGCAAAAACATTCAGTACTTC. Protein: CASSPRTGRVYGKNIQYF.

CDR3 sequence: CASSQDRGGLSSYEQYF. In DNA form, the CDR3 reads TGCGCCAGCAGCCAAGATCGGGGGGGGTTGAGCTCCTACGAGCAGTACTTC. The rearrangement uses TRBV4-3 and TRBJ2-7; TRBD2 agrees at 8 bases. Germline assignment: CDR1 LGHNA and CDR2 YSLEER. The CDR3 is made up of 17 amino acids. With V trimmed by 0 bases and J by 0 bases, 7 bases remained unmatched.

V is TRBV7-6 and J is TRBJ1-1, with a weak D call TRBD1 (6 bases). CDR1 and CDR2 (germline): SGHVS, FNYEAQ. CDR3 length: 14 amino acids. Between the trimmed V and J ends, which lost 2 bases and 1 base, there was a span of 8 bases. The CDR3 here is CASSLRQENTEAFF. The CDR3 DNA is TGTGCCAGCAGCTTACGACAGGAGAACACTGAAGCTTTCTTT.

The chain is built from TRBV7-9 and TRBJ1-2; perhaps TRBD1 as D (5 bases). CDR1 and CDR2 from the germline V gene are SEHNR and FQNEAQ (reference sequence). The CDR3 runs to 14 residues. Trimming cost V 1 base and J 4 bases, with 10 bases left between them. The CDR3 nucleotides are TGTGCCAGCAGCTTAGAAGGGGTTGGCTATGGCTACACCTTC. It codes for CASSLEGVGYGYTF.

CDR3 in DNA: TGTGCCAGCAGCCAAGAACAGGGGGCTCACACTGAAGCTTTCTTT. Translation gives CASSQEQGAHTEAFF. The chain links TRBV14 to TRBJ1-1, with 9 nucleotides matching TRBD1. Trimming took 0 bases from V and 3 from J; bases not matched to a gene: 2. This CDR3 region has 15 residues. CDR1 SGHDN and CDR2 FVKESK come from the germline V gene.

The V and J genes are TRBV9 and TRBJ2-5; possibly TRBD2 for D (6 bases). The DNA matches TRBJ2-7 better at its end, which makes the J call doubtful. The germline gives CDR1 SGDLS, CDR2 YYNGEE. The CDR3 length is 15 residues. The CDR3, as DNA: TGTGCCAGCAGCGTAGGGTGGAGGGGCTCCTACGAGCAGTACTTC. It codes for CASSVGWRGSYEQYF.

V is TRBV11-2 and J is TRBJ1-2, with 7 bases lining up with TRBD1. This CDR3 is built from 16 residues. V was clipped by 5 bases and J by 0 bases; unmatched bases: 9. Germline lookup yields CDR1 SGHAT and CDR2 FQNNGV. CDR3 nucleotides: TGTGCCAGCAGCCGCAACGGACAGGTCCCTAACTATGGCTACACCTTC. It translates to CASSRNGQVPNYGYTF. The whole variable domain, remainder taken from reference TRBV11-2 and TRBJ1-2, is EAGVAQSPRYKIIEKRQSVAFWCNPISGHATLYWYQQILGQGPKLLIQFQNNGVVDDSQLPKDRFSAERLKGVDSTLKIQPAKLEDSAVYLCASSRNGQVPNYGYTFGSGTRLTVV.

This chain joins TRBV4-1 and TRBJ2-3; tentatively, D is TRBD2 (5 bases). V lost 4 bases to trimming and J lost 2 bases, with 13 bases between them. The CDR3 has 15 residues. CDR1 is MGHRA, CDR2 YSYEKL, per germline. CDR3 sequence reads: CASSLEGRDTDTQYF. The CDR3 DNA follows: TGCGCCAGCAGCCTAGAGGGCCGCGACACAGATACGCAGTATTTT.

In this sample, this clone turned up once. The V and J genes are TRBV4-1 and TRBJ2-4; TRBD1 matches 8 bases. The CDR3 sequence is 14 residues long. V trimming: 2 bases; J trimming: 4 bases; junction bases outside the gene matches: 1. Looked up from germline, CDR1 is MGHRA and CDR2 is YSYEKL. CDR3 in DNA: TGCGCCAGCAGCCAACAGGGGGCAAAAAACATTCAGTACTTC. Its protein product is CASSQQGAKNIQYF.

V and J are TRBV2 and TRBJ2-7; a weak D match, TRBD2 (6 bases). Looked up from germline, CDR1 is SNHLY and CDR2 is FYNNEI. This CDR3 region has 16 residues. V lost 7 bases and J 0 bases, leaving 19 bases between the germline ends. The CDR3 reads CASTGYSGQSSYEQYF. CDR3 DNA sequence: TGTGCCAGCACCGGTTACAGCGGGCAGAGCTCCTACGAGCAGTACTTC.

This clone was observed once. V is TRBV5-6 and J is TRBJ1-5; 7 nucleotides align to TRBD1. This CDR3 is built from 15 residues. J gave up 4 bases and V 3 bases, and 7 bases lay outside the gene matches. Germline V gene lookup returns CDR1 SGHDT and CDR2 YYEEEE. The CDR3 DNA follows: TGTGCCAGCAGCTGGGGGGACAGTCGAAATCAGCCCCAGCATTTT. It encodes CASSWGDSRNQPQHF.

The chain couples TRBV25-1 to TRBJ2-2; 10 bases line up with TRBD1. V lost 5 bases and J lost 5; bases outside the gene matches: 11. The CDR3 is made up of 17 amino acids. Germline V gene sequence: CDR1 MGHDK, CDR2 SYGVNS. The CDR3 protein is CASSSDRGPRRTGELFF. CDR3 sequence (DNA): TGTGCCAGCAGTTCCGACAGGGGGCCAAGGAGGACCGGGGAGCTGTTTTTT.

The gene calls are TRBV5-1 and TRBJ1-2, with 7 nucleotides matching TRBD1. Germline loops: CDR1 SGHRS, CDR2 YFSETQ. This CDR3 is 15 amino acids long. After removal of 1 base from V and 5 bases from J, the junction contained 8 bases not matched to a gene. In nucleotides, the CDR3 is TGCGCCAGCAGCTTGACAGGGGATCCCTCTTATGGCTACACCTTC. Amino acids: CASSLTGDPSYGYTF.

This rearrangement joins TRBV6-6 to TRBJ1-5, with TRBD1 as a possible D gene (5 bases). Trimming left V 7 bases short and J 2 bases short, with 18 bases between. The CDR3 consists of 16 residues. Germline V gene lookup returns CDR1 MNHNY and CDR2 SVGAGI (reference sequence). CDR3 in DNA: TGTGCCAGCAACCTCCGGGCCGGGGGACGCAATCAGCCCCAGCATTTT. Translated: CASNLRAGGRNQPQHF.